This entry is about one T cell receptor (beta chain). Antigen unknown. The CDR3 spans 14 residues. The germline gives CDR1 LGHDT, CDR2 YNNKEL (reference sequence). V lost 0 bases and J lost 7, with 10 bases in between. Random hexamers were used to reverse transcribe the RNA input (roughly 0.5 to 1 ug). Amplification of TCR beta CDR3 across 54 Vbeta and 13 Jbeta was performed with immunoSEQ multiplex PCR. TCRdb reanalysed the immunoSEQ multiplex PCR reads using MiXCR and keeps one entry per CDR3 protein. The data hold 350,000 to 550,000 distinct CDR3 sequences, with 85% to 90% observed a single time. This sample stems from a study of CD8 T cells in Susac syndrome. Broader study findings: As acknowledged by the study, its TCR sequencing and HLA analysis included a relatively small number of individuals.

Sample: CD8+ T cells from PBMCs. The V gene is TRBV3-1, the J gene TRBJ2-1, with D perhaps TRBD1 (6 bases). This TCR came from a human donor with multiple sclerosis. The CDR3 region is CASSQEQGTNEQFF. The CDR3 DNA follows: TGTGCCAGCAGCCAAGAGCAGGGGACGAATGAGCAGTTCTTC.